Presented here are 10 T cell receptor beta chains from one specimen sequenced in a study of shared clonotypes between healthy human individuals. TCRdb keeps only in-frame clones here, not all; method: immunoSEQ multiplex PCR. The table shows more than 2 million clones, with 85% to 95% occurring only once. Sequencing was carried out using naive CD4+ T cells sorted from blood. Subset meaning: CD45RA+ positively selected. These receptors were taken from a man aged 18 to 29 in good health.

This sequence joins TRBV6-5 and TRBJ1-2, with D perhaps matching TRBD1 (5 bases). Trimming stripped 2 bases from V and 0 bases from J, with 10 bases between. The CDR3 has 15 amino acids. The germline CDR1 and CDR2 sequences are MNHEY and SVGAGI. This chain's CDR3 is CASSYGTDANYGYTF. DNA for the CDR3: TGTGCCAGCAGTTACGGGACTGATGCTAACTATGGCTACACCTTC.

This chain links TRBV27 with TRBJ2-3, with 13 bases identical to TRBD2. Trimming removed 5 bases from V and 3 bases from J; junction bases left unmatched: 11. Germline V gene sequence: CDR1 MNHEY, CDR2 SMNVEV (reference sequence). The CDR3 is 18 residues long. The CDR3 DNA reads as TGTGCCAGCAGTCCCGCCGGACTAGCGGGAGCGTGGACAGATACGCAGTATTTT. Its translation is CASSPAGLAGAWTDTQYF.

Remarks on this clone: The identical CDR3 is also encoded by other nucleotide sequences in the sample. The chain is built from TRBV18 and TRBJ1-1; TRBD1 is a possible D gene (6 bases). The CDR3 is 14 amino acids. Trimming left V 6 bases short and J 1 base short, with 12 bases between. Per the germline V gene, CDR1 is KGHSH and CDR2 is LQKENI. The CDR3 nucleotides are TGTGCCAGCTCGCCGGGACACCAGAACACTGAAGCTTTCTTT. Amino acids: CASSPGHQNTEAFF. The entire variable domain, with the rest obtained from reference TRBV18 and TRBJ1-1, is as follows: NAGVMQNPRHLVRRRGQEARLRCSPMKGHSHVYWYRQLPEEGLKFMVYLQKENIIDESGMPKERFSAEFPKEGPSILRIQQVVRGDSAAYFCASSPGHQNTEAFFGQGTRLTVV.

The chain employs TRBV28 and TRBJ2-2; perhaps D is TRBD1 or TRBD2 (6 bases each). Germline-derived CDR1 and CDR2 are MDHEN and SYDVKM. The CDR3 consists of 16 residues. V was pared by 3 bases and J by 0 bases, with 11 bases between. CDR3 in DNA: TGTGCCAGCAGTTTCTCTAGGGGGGCGAACACCGGGGAGCTGTTTTTT. As protein: CASSFSRGANTGELFF. Using reference TRBV28 and TRBJ2-2 for the parts outside the CDR3, the full variable domain is DVKVTQSSRYLVKRTGEKVFLECVQDMDHENMFWYRQDPGLGLRLIYFSYDVKMKEKGDIPEGYSVSREKKERFSLILESASTNQTSMYLCASSFSRGANTGELFFGEGSRLTVL.

This sequence joins TRBV11-2 and TRBJ2-7; 9 nucleotides align to TRBD1. Germline CDR1 SGHAT, CDR2 FQNNGV. CDR3 length equals 16 residues. J was trimmed by 0 bases and V by 4 bases; bases with no gene match: 7. CDR3 coding DNA: TGTGCCAGCAGCTCCCCGGGACAGGGTATCTCCTACGAGCAGTACTTC. Translating gives CASSSPGQGISYEQYF.

The genes are TRBV29-1 and TRBJ2-1; 8 nucleotides align to TRBD1. V dropped 5 bases and J dropped 0; count of bases not matched to a gene: 9. Germline V CDR1 and CDR2: SQVTM, ANQGSEA. The CDR3 totals 16 residues. The CDR3 protein is CSVTGTGLFSYNEQFF. CDR3 bases: TGCAGCGTTACCGGGACAGGACTTTTCTCCTACAATGAGCAGTTCTTC.

The chain joins TRBV9 to TRBJ1-2; TRBD1 matches 7 bases. CDR1 and CDR2 from the germline V gene are SGDLS and YYNGEE. The CDR3 has 12 amino acids. The ends lost 4 bases at V and 14 bases at J; junction bases unmatched: 11. CDR3 amino acids: CASSFSDRAVTF. The CDR3 DNA follows: TGTGCCAGCAGCTTTTCCGACAGGGCCGTAACCTTC.

The chain combines TRBV6-5 with TRBJ1-1, with D perhaps matching TRBD1 (5 bases). This CDR3 is built from 16 residues. V was trimmed by 2 bases and J by 0 bases, leaving 13 bases between them. Germline loops: CDR1 MNHEY, CDR2 SVGAGI. Here the CDR3 DNA reads TGTGCCAGCAGTTACCGTCTGGGGGGAATGAACACTGAAGCTTTCTTT. Amino acids: CASSYRLGGMNTEAFF.

J is TRBJ2-3 and V is TRBV27; either TRBD1 or TRBD2 may supply D (5 bases each). This CDR3 is built from 16 residues. Germline V gene data show CDR1 as MNHEY and CDR2 as SMNVEV (reference sequence). Trimming stripped 2 bases from V and 6 bases from J, with 18 bases between. CDR3 residues: CASSLGTAVSQDTQYF. The DNA of the CDR3 is TGTGCCAGCAGTTTAGGGACGGCAGTCAGTCAGGATACGCAGTATTTT.

The J gene is TRBJ2-7, the V gene TRBV9; D is possibly TRBD2 (5 bases). Trimming took 0 bases from V and 2 from J, leaving 12 bases between them. This CDR3 spans 15 amino acids. CDR1 is SGDLS and CDR2 is YYNGEE in the germline V gene. CDR3 region: CASSVEAAAPYEQYF. Here the CDR3 DNA reads TGTGCCAGCAGCGTAGAGGCAGCGGCCCCCTACGAGCAGTACTTC.